This entry lists 30 T cell receptor beta chains sequenced from one sample in a study of human T cells and chemical hapten exposure. Time point noted: patch test 3, about 24 weeks after DPC sensitization. Noted treatment: therapeutic diphenylcyclopropenone sensitization with weekly scalp DPC. TCRdb used MiXCR to reprocess the RACE reads, holding one entry per CDR3 protein. The table records over 100,000 distinct CDR3 sequences, 11% of them present only once. The sequences come from whole blood, collected in connection with sensitization to the hapten diphenylcyclopropenone (DPC). The origin of the receptors is a woman between 45 and 60 years old with alopecia areata. Some clones in this sample may be carry-over from other donors' samples.

The chain is built from TRBV5-6 and TRBJ1-1, with TRBD1 identical over 8 bases. J was trimmed by 5 bases and V by 0 bases; bases with no gene match: 6. The CDR3 loop spans 15 amino acids. In germline, CDR1 is SGHDT, CDR2 YYEEEE. The CDR3 DNA reads TGTGCCAGCAGCTTGGGGACAGGGTATAGGACTGAAGCTTTCTTT. This sequence encodes CASSLGTGYRTEAFF.

This clonotype appeared a few times. The chain uses TRBV28 and TRBJ2-2; perhaps TRBD2 as D (5 bases). CDR1 is MDHEN, CDR2 SYDVKM, per germline. CDR3 length: 17 residues. V was clipped by 3 bases and J by 2 bases, with 16 bases between them. This chain's CDR3 is CASSFGYQRLNTGELFF. As DNA, the CDR3 is TGTGCCAGCAGTTTCGGATATCAGCGGCTTAACACCGGGGAGCTGTTTTTT.

The V call is TRBV25-1, the J call TRBJ1-1; D gene ambiguous. With 10 bases removed from V and 12 bases from J, the gap between germline ends came to 15 bases. Germline V gene sequence: CDR1 MGHDK, CDR2 SYGVNS. The CDR3 covers 10 residues. The CDR3 nucleotides read TGTGCCACCTCCGGGGATCGGCCTTTCTTT. It is translated as CATSGDRPFF.

The chain couples TRBV11-2 to TRBJ1-4; perhaps TRBD1 as D (5 bases). V was cut by 5 bases and J by 4 bases, with 14 bases left in between. The germline gives CDR1 SGHAT, CDR2 FQNNGV. CDR3 length: 15 residues. The CDR3 here is CASSTEGRSNEKLFF. The CDR3 DNA reads TGTGCCAGCAGCACGGAGGGGCGGAGTAATGAAAAACTGTTTTTT.

This clonotype was seen more than once but under ten times. The rearrangement uses TRBV29-1 and TRBJ1-1; no clear D. The CDR3 runs 14 residues. Per the germline V gene, CDR1 is SQVTM and CDR2 is ANQGSEA. Trimming left V 3 bases short and J 1 base short, with 12 bases between. CDR3 in amino acids: CSVDSSGSNTEAFF. The CDR3 DNA follows: TGCAGCGTTGATTCTTCCGGATCGAACACTGAAGCTTTCTTT.

The chain employs TRBV6-1 and TRBJ2-5; 8 bases agree with TRBD1. J lost 5 bases, V lost 6 bases, and 14 bases had no gene match. This CDR3 spans 16 amino acids. The germline V gene encodes CDR1 MNHNS and CDR2 SASEGT. The CDR3: CASRPSPQGARETQYF. Here the CDR3 DNA reads TGTGCCAGCAGACCGTCCCCTCAGGGGGCGCGTGAGACCCAGTACTTC.

In its sample, this clonotype was seen a few times. The CDR3 DNA reads TGTGCCACCGGACTAGCGGGAGCCACCGGGGAGCTGTTTTTT. Protein: CATGLAGATGELFF. J is TRBJ2-2 and V is TRBV2; 13 nucleotides align to TRBD2. CDR3 size: 14 residues. Germline-derived CDR1 and CDR2 are SNHLY and FYNNEI. V gave up 10 bases and J gave up 4 bases; unmatched junction bases: 3.

This rearrangement joins TRBV20-1 to TRBJ1-2; 8 nucleotides match TRBD1. Germline CDR1 and CDR2: DFQATT and SNEGSKA (reference sequence). This CDR3 spans 11 amino acids. Trimming cost V 4 bases and J 7 bases; bases outside gene matches: 2. CDR3 loop: CSATGGVGYTF. Here the CDR3 DNA reads TGCAGTGCTACAGGGGGCGTTGGCTACACCTTC.

This clonotype was found a few times. The V call is TRBV10-3, the J call TRBJ2-3, with TRBD2 identical over 10 bases. Per the germline V gene, CDR1 is ENHRY and CDR2 is SYGVKD. V lost 6 bases, J lost 4 bases, and 7 bases stayed unmatched. The CDR3 is 15 residues long. This chain's CDR3 is CAIRSSGSRSDTQYF. The CDR3 DNA follows: TGTGCCATCAGGTCTAGCGGGAGTAGGTCAGATACGCAGTATTTT.

This clonotype has ten or more counts. This rearrangement joins TRBV28 to TRBJ1-5; a weak D match, TRBD1 (5 bases). Germline CDR1 MDHEN, CDR2 SYDVKM. The CDR3 sequence is 17 residues long. V was trimmed by 4 bases and J by 0 bases, leaving 16 bases between them. CDR3 sequence reads: CASSSGTDLYSNQPQHF. CDR3 DNA sequence: TGTGCCAGCAGTTCAGGGACCGACCTCTATAGCAATCAGCCCCAGCATTTT.

This sequence joins TRBV14 and TRBJ2-3; D is possibly TRBD1 (6 bases). This CDR3 comprises 16 residues. Germline lookup yields CDR1 SGHDN and CDR2 FVKESK. The germline V and J ends were trimmed by 3 bases and 0 bases, with 13 bases remaining between them. CDR3 sequence: CASSHPTGPSTDTQYF. CDR3 bases: TGTGCCAGCAGCCATCCGACAGGTCCCAGCACAGATACGCAGTATTTT. The full variable domain, completed using reference TRBV14 and TRBJ2-3, is EAGVTQFPSHSVIEKGQTVTLRCDPISGHDNLYWYRRVMGKEIKFLLHFVKESKQDESGMPNNRFLAERTGGTYSTLKVQPAELEDSGVYFCASSHPTGPSTDTQYFGPGTRLTVL.

The sample holds a few counts of this clonotype. The chain combines TRBV27 with TRBJ1-1; D is perhaps TRBD1 (5 bases). The CDR3 totals 18 residues. Trimming removed 4 bases from V and 1 base from J, with 22 bases in between. Germline V CDR1 and CDR2: MNHEY, SMNVEV (reference sequence). The CDR3 reads CASSSITVLGVKNTEAFF. As DNA, the CDR3 is TGTGCCAGCAGTTCCATCACGGTCCTAGGGGTGAAGAACACTGAAGCTTTCTTT.

This clonotype was counted between two and nine times. CDR3 sequence: CSARQRAGVDQPQHF. In DNA, the CDR3 is TGCAGTGCTAGACAACGGGCAGGGGTTGATCAGCCCCAGCATTTT. The gene calls are TRBV20-1 and TRBJ1-5; the D gene is possibly TRBD1 (6 bases). CDR1 and CDR2 from the germline V gene are DFQATT and SNEGSKA (reference sequence). The CDR3 runs 15 residues. Trimming pared 2 bases from V and 5 bases from J, leaving 16 bases between.

In its sample, this clonotype was seen a few times. The chain joins TRBV18 to TRBJ2-3; a weak D match, TRBD2 (5 bases). Germline V gives CDR1 KGHSH, CDR2 LQKENI. The CDR3 is 18 residues long. V dropped 1 base and J dropped 0 bases, with 17 bases sitting between them. For the CDR3, the DNA is TGTGCCAGCTCACCACGCGGGCAGGCTTTAATTAGCACAGATACGCAGTATTTT. Its protein is CASSPRGQALISTDTQYF.

This clonotype showed up many times. The chain combines TRBV20-1 with TRBJ1-2, with 11 positions matching TRBD1. The germline CDR1 and CDR2 sequences are DFQATT and SNEGSKA (reference sequence). This CDR3 contains 11 residues. Losses at the gene ends were 7 bases for V and 7 bases for J; bases not matched to a gene: 2. CDR3 bases: TGCAGTGTTGGGACAGGGGGTGGCTACACCTTC. This codes for CSVGTGGGYTF.

The chain carries TRBV3-1 and TRBJ1-3; D gene unclear. V shed 3 bases and J shed 9 bases, with 18 bases lying between them. The V gene's germline CDR1 is LGHDT and CDR2 YNNKEL (reference sequence). The CDR3 has 15 amino acids. CDR3 protein: CASSQTISLETTIYF. CDR3 coding DNA: TGTGCCAGCAGCCAGACCATCTCTCTGGAAACCACCATATATTTT.

The chain uses TRBV28 and TRBJ2-7, with D perhaps matching TRBD2 (6 bases). There are 15 residues in the CDR3. The germline CDR1 and CDR2 sequences are MDHEN and SYDVKM. V lost 4 bases and J 1 base, leaving 14 bases between the germline ends. The CDR3: CASSSPGSGSYEQYF. CDR3 nucleotide sequence: TGTGCCAGCAGTTCCCCCGGTAGCGGTTCCTACGAGCAGTACTTC.

This clonotype was counted a few times. The chain has TRBV20-1 and TRBJ1-5; 11 bases fit TRBD1. The junction had 7 bases not matched to a gene; V was cut back by 5 bases and J by 1 base. The CDR3 loop spans 16 amino acids. Looked up from germline, CDR1 is DFQATT and CDR2 is SNEGSKA (reference sequence). Here the CDR3 reads CSAPGTGGRSNQPQHF. The CDR3 coding sequence is TGCAGTGCTCCTGGGACAGGGGGTAGGAGCAATCAGCCCCAGCATTTT.

V and J are TRBV5-1 and TRBJ1-2; 11 bases are shared with TRBD1. Germline CDR1 reads SGHRS; CDR2 reads YFSETQ. The CDR3 totals 15 residues. J gave up 3 bases and V 4 bases, and 5 bases lay outside the gene matches. The CDR3 loop is CASSPGQGAYYGYTF. CDR3 nucleotide sequence: TGCGCCAGCAGCCCAGGACAGGGGGCGTACTATGGCTACACCTTC.

This clonotype appeared a few times. The chain couples TRBV5-5 to TRBJ1-1; unclear D gene. The germline CDR1 and CDR2 sequences are SGHKS and YYEKEE (reference sequence). V was clipped by 2 bases and J by 8 bases, with 16 bases between them. This CDR3 spans 14 amino acids. The DNA for the CDR3 is TGTGCCAGCAGCTTCGGACCGGGAACTATCGAAGCTTTCTTT. It specifies CASSFGPGTIEAFF. The full variable domain, its missing parts supplied by reference TRBV5-5 and TRBJ1-1, is DAGVTQSPTHLIKTRGQQVTLRCSPISGHKSVSWYQQVLGQGPQFIFQYYEKEERGRGNFPDRFSARQFPNYSSELNVNALLLGDSALYLCASSFGPGTIEAFFGQGTRLTVV.

This clonotype occurred many times. The chain joins TRBV2 to TRBJ2-1, with TRBD2 identical over 9 bases. The CDR3 consists of 16 residues. V was clipped by 7 bases and J by 8 bases; unmatched bases: 15. From germline, CDR1 is SNHLY and CDR2 FYNNEI. The CDR3 DNA reads as TGTGCCAGCAAGAAGAGTCCAGCGGGAGGAGAGTATGAGCAGTTCTTC. Translated, it gives CASKKSPAGGEYEQFF.

This clonotype has only a few counts. The rearrangement joins TRBV4-2 to TRBJ2-7; D remains ambiguous. CDR3 length: 14 residues. V lost 0 bases and J 7 bases, leaving 13 bases between the germline ends. Germline assignment: CDR1 LGHNA and CDR2 YNFKEQ. Written as DNA, the CDR3 is TGTGCCAGCAGCCAAGATCTTGTCGGGTATGAGCAGTACTTC. Its translation is CASSQDLVGYEQYF.

At least ten counts were recorded for this clonotype. This chain connects TRBV6-6 to TRBJ1-1, with TRBD1 matching over 7 bases. Unmatched junction bases numbered 7, after V lost 2 bases and J lost 7 bases. Germline V CDR1 and CDR2: MNHNY, SVGAGI (reference sequence). The CDR3 is made up of 14 amino acids. This CDR3 is CASSYPPDRREAFF. The CDR3 DNA is TGTGCCAGCAGTTACCCCCCGGACAGGCGTGAAGCTTTCTTT.

V is TRBV4-1 and J is TRBJ2-7, with unresolved D. The CDR3 is 13 amino acids. Trimming pared 4 bases from V and 1 base from J, leaving 8 bases between. Germline CDR1 is MGHRA and CDR2 is YSYEKL. CDR3 residues: CASSLAPSYEQYF. The CDR3 DNA is TGCGCCAGCAGCCTGGCCCCGTCCTACGAGCAGTACTTC.

This clonotype was picked up a small number of times. This rearrangement joins TRBV11-2 to TRBJ2-1, with 10 bases that match TRBD2. The CDR3 covers 15 residues. With 5 bases clipped from V and 8 bases from J, the junction kept 9 bases outside the gene matches. Per germline, CDR1 SGHAT and CDR2 FQNNGV. The DNA for the CDR3 is TGTGCCAGCAGCCTAAGCGGGAGGGCCGCTGATGAGCAGTTCTTC. Amino acids: CASSLSGRAADEQFF.

This sequence joins TRBV3-1 and TRBJ2-7; 9 nucleotides match TRBD2. The trim removed 3 bases at V and 2 bases at J, leaving 8 bases unmatched. Germline V gene data show CDR1 as LGHDT and CDR2 as YNNKEL (reference sequence). CDR3 length equals 16 residues. CDR3 DNA: TGTGCCAGCAGCCAGTACCTAGCGGGGCGACCCTACGAGCAGTACTTC. As protein: CASSQYLAGRPYEQYF.

There are many counts of this clonotype. The chain carries TRBV6-2 or TRBV6-3 and TRBJ2-3, with D perhaps matching TRBD1 (5 bases). The CDR3 sequence is 14 residues long. In germline, CDR1 is MNHEY, CDR2 SVGEGT. The V and J ends lost 3 bases and 2 bases respectively, with 9 bases between them. This chain's CDR3 is CASSYQGTTDTQYF. The CDR3, as DNA: TGTGCCAGCAGTTATCAGGGTACCACAGATACGCAGTATTTT.

Comment on this clonotype: A much larger clone differs from this one at a single base, so this may be a read error. V gene TRBV21-1 combines with J gene TRBJ2-7; the table calls TRBD1, which could not be checked here. TRBV21-1 is a known pseudogene. This CDR3 has 10 amino acids. The CDR3 nucleotides are TGTGCCAGGAGCAAGGAGCCCCCAGGCTTC. This encodes CARSKEPPGF.

V is TRBV28 and J is TRBJ2-5; 11 bases are shared with TRBD2. CDR3 length: 18 amino acids. V was clipped by 5 bases and J by 5 bases; unmatched bases: 16. Germline V gives CDR1 MDHEN, CDR2 SYDVKM. The CDR3 loop reads CASSPSGTSGLSRETQYF. CDR3 nucleotides: TGTGCCAGCAGTCCTTCCGGGACTAGCGGTTTGAGTCGCGAGACCCAGTACTTC.

At least ten counts were recorded for this clonotype. This rearrangement joins TRBV27 to TRBJ2-7, with D uncertain. The V end lost 6 bases, the J end lost 8 bases, and 20 bases lay between the germline ends. The CDR3 is 14 residues long. Germline V CDR1 and CDR2: MNHEY, SMNVEV (reference sequence). The CDR3 loop reads CASRSFAELRKQYF. The CDR3 DNA is TGTGCCAGCAGGTCCTTCGCGGAGTTACGCAAGCAGTACTTC.